This passage covers 9 T cell receptor beta chains from one sample sequenced in a study of Ad26.COV2.S vaccination and SARS-CoV-2 variants. Data came from immunoSEQ multiplex PCR; TCRdb stores just in-frame clones and leaves some out. There are about 400,000 clones in the sample; 83% occur only once, and more than 7% lies in the top ten. As for treatment: some 20 received Ad26.COV2.S at low or high dose, single or two shots; 5 received placebo; per-sample allocation not given. The samples were gathered on day 63 after the first injection of vaccine or placebo. This specimen consisted of peripheral blood, obtained in a trial of Ad26.COV2.S vaccine versus placebo. These receptors came from a person aged 18 to 59 who received the Ad26.COV2.S COVID-19 vaccine or a placebo.

This clone was seen only once. V gene TRBV5-1 combines with J gene TRBJ2-2; D uncertain. The V end lost 0 bases, the J end lost 6 bases, and 6 bases lay between the germline ends. The germline V gene encodes CDR1 SGHRS and CDR2 YFSETQ. This CDR3 region has 13 residues. The CDR3 bases are TGCGCCAGCAGCTTGGTACCGGCCGGGGAGCTGTTTTTT. It encodes CASSLVPAGELFF.

The rearrangement joins TRBV20-1 to TRBJ2-5; possibly TRBD1 for D (5 bases). Germline CDR1 DFQATT, CDR2 SNEGSKA (reference sequence). V lost 6 bases to trimming and J lost 7 bases, with 9 bases between them. There are 10 residues in the CDR3. CDR3 in amino acids: CSAPQGTQYF. The CDR3 region has the DNA TGCAGTGCCCCTCAGGGGACCCAGTACTTC.

In this sample, this clone turned up once. The chain joins TRBV28 to TRBJ2-2, with D possibly being TRBD1 (6 bases). The CDR3 consists of 15 residues. CDR1 is MDHEN, CDR2 SYDVKM, per germline. The V gene lost 4 bases and the J gene lost 0 bases, with 9 bases spanning the gap. The CDR3 loop is CASSSYRANTGELFF. The CDR3 DNA follows: TGTGCCAGCAGTTCTTACAGGGCGAACACCGGGGAGCTGTTTTTT.

This clone was counted once. The V gene is TRBV14, the J gene TRBJ2-1; the D gene is possibly TRBD2 (6 bases). V shed 3 bases and J shed 3 bases, with 18 bases lying between them. The germline V gene has CDR1 SGHDN and CDR2 FVKESK. The CDR3 is 17 residues long. In nucleotides, the CDR3 is TGTGCCAGCAGCCAGCCTTCGGCGGGGACCCACTACAATGAGCAGTTCTTC. This translates into CASSQPSAGTHYNEQFF.

The V gene is TRBV7-6, the J gene TRBJ1-5; D gene uncertain. The CDR3 has 14 residues. The V gene lost 5 bases and the J gene lost 3 bases, with 11 bases spanning the gap. Germline V gives CDR1 SGHVS, CDR2 FNYEAQ. The CDR3 region has the DNA TGTGCCAGCAGCAAGATTGGGGACAATCAGCCCCAGCATTTT. Residues: CASSKIGDNQPQHF.

The genes are TRBV7-2 and TRBJ1-2; 7 positions agree with TRBD1. This CDR3 comprises 15 residues. Germline V gives CDR1 SGHTA, CDR2 FQGNSA. The V segment lost 6 bases and the J segment 0 bases; nucleotides outside the gene matches: 7. CDR3 region: CASRYGTASNYGYTF. Here the CDR3 DNA reads TGTGCCAGCAGATATGGGACAGCTTCTAACTATGGCTACACCTTC.

As DNA, the CDR3 is TGCAGCGTTATCCAGACGGGGGGGAACACTGAAGCTTTCTTT. This gives the protein CSVIQTGGNTEAFF. The V call is TRBV29-1, the J call TRBJ1-1; the D gene is possibly TRBD1 (5 bases). The germline gives CDR1 SQVTM, CDR2 ANQGSEA. The CDR3 runs 14 residues. Trimming pared 5 bases from V and 1 base from J, leaving 14 bases between. The full variable domain, completed using reference TRBV29-1 and TRBJ1-1, is SAVISQKPSRDICQRGTSLTIQCQVDSQVTMMFWYRQQPGQSLTLIATANQGSEATYESGFVIDKFPISRPNLTFSTLTVSNMSPEDSSIYLCSVIQTGGNTEAFFGQGTRLTVV.

This chain joins TRBV9 and TRBJ1-3; D gene unclear. Germline V gene sequence: CDR1 SGDLS, CDR2 YYNGEE. V lost 0 bases and J lost 4, with 11 bases in between. The length of the CDR3 is 15 residues. The chain's CDR3 is CASSVERGSGNTIYF. The CDR3 DNA sequence: TGTGCCAGCAGCGTAGAGCGGGGTTCGGGAAACACCATATATTTT.

The J gene is TRBJ2-7, the V gene TRBV7-9; possibly TRBD1 or TRBD2 for D (6 bases each). The CDR3 is made up of 14 amino acids. Germline CDR1 reads SEHNR; CDR2 reads FQNEAQ (reference sequence). V was cut by 5 bases and J by 2 bases, with 13 bases left in between. The CDR3 loop is CASSPGDTPYEQYF. The CDR3 region has the DNA TGTGCCAGCAGCCCGGGGGACACACCCTACGAGCAGTACTTC.